A selection of T cell receptor beta chains follows, all from one sample in a study of blood T cells in healthy people across ages. MiXCR, run by TCRdb on the 5' RACE reads, gives a single entry per CDR3 protein. The sample yields some 1 million distinct CDR3 sequences, over 35% seen once. Input material: blood. Source of these receptors: a woman between 55 and 75 years old in good health. Both conserved end residues are part of each CDR3. D genes are given only for firm matches. Expanded clones are given a class, and other clones once, few, many or no size at all.

>TRBV20-1|TRBD2|few|TRBJ2-1
TGCAGTGCCAATACTAGACTCCTAGCGGGCTCCTACAATGAGCAGTTCTTC
CSANTRLLAGSYNEQFF
>TRBV5-1|TRBD2|many|TRBJ2-1
TGCGCCAGCAGCTTCGGACTAGCGGGAGTCACCTACAATGAGCAGTTCTTC
CASSFGLAGVTYNEQFF
>TRBV28|-|-|TRBJ1-5
TGTGCCAGCAGTTTAATCGGGAACAATCAGCCCCAGCATTTT
CASSLIGNNQPQHF
>TRBV20-1|TRBD2|once|TRBJ2-4
TGCAGTGCTAGAGAGGGACTAGCGATAGCCAAAAACATTCAGTACTTC
CSAREGLAIAKNIQYF
>TRBV20-1|TRBD2|once|TRBJ2-7
TGCAGTGCTTTTACTAGCGGGACTTCCTACGAGCAGTACTTC
CSAFTSGTSYEQYF
>TRBV9|-|-|TRBJ2-7
TGTGCCAGCGGGACGGGAGCAAACGAGCAGTACTTC
CASGTGANEQYF
>TRBV7-2|TRBD2|many|TRBJ2-7
TGTGCCAGCAGCTTAGCACTAGCGGGAGACGAGCAGTACTTC
CASSLALAGDEQYF
>TRBV27|-|-|TRBJ1-2
TGTGCCAGCAGTTCAACAGGGACTGGCTACACCTTC
CASSSTGTGYTF
>TRBV9|TRBD2|-|TRBJ2-3
TGTGCCAGCAGCCCAAGGGGGTCTAGCGGGAGATCGGGAGTCACAGATACGCAGTATTTT
CASSPRGSSGRSGVTDTQYF
>TRBV12-3/TRBV12-4|TRBD2|-|TRBJ2-6
TGTGCCAGCAGCCCCAGGACTAGCGGGAGAACTGGGGCCAACGTCCTGACTTTC
CASSPRTSGRTGANVLTF
>TRBV7-2|TRBD1|few|TRBJ2-1
TGTGCCAGCAGCCGGGACAGGAGTGGAGAGCAGTACTTT
CASSRDRSGEQYF
>TRBV20-1|TRBD2|-|TRBJ2-7
TGCAGTGCTAAAAGCGGGAGAAGTATCTACGAGCAGTACTTC
CSAKSGRSIYEQYF
>TRBV20-1|TRBD2|many|TRBJ2-7
TGCAGTGGGATGGCGGGAGGTACCTACGAGCAGTACTTC
CSGMAGGTYEQYF
>TRBV11-2|-|once|TRBJ2-4
TGTGCCAGCAACTTAAGGTCAGGGTTAAACATTCAGTACTTC
CASNLRSGLNIQYF
>TRBV7-2|-|many|TRBJ2-1
TGTGCCAGCAGCTTAGCGCGCCTGGGCGGCAATGAGCAGTTCTTC
CASSLARLGGNEQFF
>TRBV6-5|-|-|TRBJ2-5
TGTGCCAGCACCTCAGACGGGGAGACCCAGTACTTC
CASTSDGETQYF
>TRBV7-8|-|-|TRBJ1-3
TGTGCCAGCAGCTTAGTCAGGATAGCCTTCTCTGGAAACACCATATATTTT
CASSLVRIAFSGNTIYF
>TRBV9|-|-|TRBJ1-2
TGTGCCAGCAGCGAGGGAGCGGGTGGCTACACCTTC
CASSEGAGGYTF
>TRBV28|TRBD2|-|TRBJ2-7
TGTGCCAGCAGGAAGACTAGCGGGATATCCCACGAGCAGTACTTC
CASRKTSGISHEQYF
>TRBV3-1|TRBD2|-|TRBJ2-1
TGTGCCAGCAGCCGTGAAGGAGCGGGGGGGGGAAATGAGCAGTTCTTC
CASSREGAGGGNEQFF
>TRBV5-1|-|-|TRBJ2-5
TGCGCCAGCAGCCAGGGCGGACACCCCCAAGAGACCCAGTACTTC
CASSQGGHPQETQYF
>TRBV20-1|-|-|TRBJ2-7
TGCAGTGCTAGAGATCTGATCTCTGCCTCCTACGAGCAGTACTTC
CSARDLISASYEQYF
>TRBV20-1|TRBD2|few|TRBJ2-4
TGCAGTGCTAGAACTAGCGGGAGGGGGCGGGCCAAAAACATTCAGTACTTC
CSARTSGRGRAKNIQYF
>TRBV6-1|-|-|TRBJ2-7
TGTGCCAGCACCCAACGGTCTAGTGCCGAGCAGTACTTC
CASTQRSSAEQYF
>TRBV4-1|TRBD1|few|TRBJ2-1
TGCGCCAGCAGCCAGCCGACCCGGGACAGGGGGGATGAGCAGTTCTTC
CASSQPTRDRGDEQFF
>TRBV11-2|-|few|TRBJ2-6
TGTGCCAGCACCAACTGGGGGGCATTAGTGGCGGATAGCTCTGGGGCCAACGTCCTGACTTTC
CASTNWGALVADSSGANVLTF
>TRBV6-1|TRBD2|-|TRBJ2-3
TGTGCCAGCAGTGGAGGACTAGCGGGGTCCACAGATACGCAGTATTTT
CASSGGLAGSTDTQYF
>TRBV20-1|TRBD2|-|TRBJ2-3
TGCAGTGCCCGCCAGATCAGCGGGAGAAGGACAGATACGCAGTATTTT
CSARQISGRRTDTQYF
>TRBV29-1|-|many|TRBJ2-4
TGCAGCGTTGTTGGCAAAAACATTCAGTACTTC
CSVVGKNIQYF
>TRBV6-1|-|-|TRBJ1-5
TGTGCCAGCAGGGAATATAGCAATCAGCCCCAGCATTTT
CASREYSNQPQHF
>TRBV4-1|-|-|TRBJ2-1
TGCGCCAGCAGCCAAGAGAGTGAGCTAGCCGGAGGTGAGCAGTTCTTC
CASSQESELAGGEQFF